The T cell receptor (beta chain) described here comes from a study of human T cells and chemical hapten exposure. On the study more broadly: Variation in per-sample TCR yields came mainly from small pooled library volume differences.

The time point was: patch test 1, 2 weeks after DPC sensitization. The sample's treatment: therapeutic diphenylcyclopropenone sensitization with weekly scalp DPC. This clonotype was counted only a few times. TCRdb re-analysed the RACE reads in MiXCR, keeping a single row per CDR3 protein. The sample includes 340,000 or so distinct CDR3 sequences, roughly 6.9% of them seen just once. The CDR3 totals 13 residues. The germline CDR1 and CDR2 sequences are SGHTA and FQGTGA. Trimming pared 1 base from V and 8 bases from J, leaving 10 bases between. The TCR was taken from a woman aged 18-30 years with alopecia areata. Some clones in this sample may be carry-over from other donors' samples. The rearrangement links TRBV7-3 to TRBJ2-3, with a weak D call TRBD1 (6 bases). Sequences were derived from whole blood, sampled in connection with sensitization to the hapten diphenylcyclopropenone (DPC). As DNA, the CDR3 is TGTGCCAGCAGCTTAAATCAGGGGACTACGCAGTATTTT. Translation: CASSLNQGTTQYF.